The 18 T cell receptor beta chains below all came from one sample that was sequenced in a study of cytomegalovirus exposure and HLA in healthy donors. The PCR had 60 Vbeta and 13 Jbeta primers. Clones were sequenced by immunoSEQ multiplex PCR, and TCRdb holds only the in-frame ones, with some missing. The sample holds 85,000 to 100,000 clones; about three quarters are singletons and the top ten take approximately 16%. Sequencing was carried out using PBMCs. The source is a man in his sixties in good health and CMV-seropositive.

V usage is TRBV11-2 and J usage is TRBJ1-2; 9 positions agree with TRBD1. The CDR3 length is 17 residues. Germline V gene sequence: CDR1 SGHAT, CDR2 FQNNGV. The junction had 8 bases not matched to a gene; V was cut back by 3 bases and J by 0 bases. CDR3 DNA: TGTGCCAGCAGCTTGGGACAGGGCGGAGGGACTAACTATGGCTACACCTTC. Translating it yields CASSLGQGGGTNYGYTF.

The rearrangement uses TRBV7-2 and TRBJ2-7; 12 bases align to TRBD2. The CDR3 is 16 residues long. Unmatched junction bases numbered 10, after V lost 5 bases and J lost 5 bases. CDR1 is SGHTA and CDR2 is FQGNSA in the germline V gene. CDR3 protein: CASSPPSGGGVNEQYF. DNA of the CDR3: TGTGCCAGCAGCCCCCCTAGCGGGGGGGGTGTCAACGAGCAGTACTTC.

This clone appeared a few times. This rearrangement joins TRBV28 to TRBJ1-1, with D perhaps matching TRBD1 (6 bases). CDR3 length: 16 amino acids. Germline CDR1 MDHEN, CDR2 SYDVKM. Trimming removed 5 bases at V and 6 bases at J, with 22 bases between. CDR3: CASSPLWDKGKPEAFF. The CDR3 bases are TGTGCCAGCAGTCCCCTTTGGGACAAGGGGAAGCCTGAAGCTTTCTTT.

DNA of the CDR3: TGCGCCAGCAGCCCCGGGCCGGGCGGGACAGGGGGCACCGGGGAGCTGTTTTTT. It translates to CASSPGPGGTGGTGELFF. The V and J genes are TRBV5-1 and TRBJ2-2, with 11 nucleotides matching TRBD1. The junction had 12 bases not matched to a gene; V was cut back by 4 bases and J by 4 bases. The CDR3 is 18 residues long. CDR1 SGHRS and CDR2 YFSETQ come from the germline V gene.

The chain links TRBV5-6 to TRBJ2-7; 11 nucleotides match TRBD2. V lost 4 bases, J lost 1 base, and 16 bases stayed unmatched. The length of the CDR3 is 19 residues. Germline V gene sequence: CDR1 SGHDT, CDR2 YYEEEE. The CDR3 DNA reads TGTGCCAGCAGCCCCACCTCCGGGACTAGCGGTTTTTGGTCCTACGAGCAGTACTTC. As protein: CASSPTSGTSGFWSYEQYF.

V and J are TRBV5-1 and TRBJ2-7; 8 bases fit TRBD2. In germline, CDR1 is SGHRS, CDR2 YFSETQ. The junction had 5 bases not matched to a gene; V was cut back by 3 bases and J by 0 bases. The CDR3 contains 15 residues. The CDR3 bases are TGCGCCAGCAGCTATAGCGGGGATAGCTCCTACGAGCAGTACTTC. Translating gives CASSYSGDSSYEQYF.

J is TRBJ2-2 and V is TRBV4-3, with 12 bases identical to TRBD1. The CDR3 extends over 16 amino acids. Germline CDR1 reads LGHNA; CDR2 reads YSLEER. V dropped 2 bases and J dropped 7; count of bases not matched to a gene: 5. CDR3 nucleotide sequence: TGCGCCAGCAGCCAACCGGGACAGGGGGCTTTCGGGGAGCTGTTTTTT. This codes for CASSQPGQGAFGELFF.

The rearrangement joins TRBV7-3 to TRBJ2-3, with TRBD2 matching over 8 bases. This CDR3 has 17 amino acids. Germline CDR1 is SGHTA and CDR2 is FQGTGA. The trim removed 5 bases at V and 6 bases at J, leaving 16 bases unmatched. The CDR3 region is CASSPRGSGGPWDTQYF. DNA of the CDR3: TGTGCCAGCAGCCCCCGAGGGAGCGGGGGCCCCTGGGATACGCAGTATTTT.

This chain joins TRBV9 and TRBJ1-1; possible D gene TRBD1, 6 bases. Looked up from germline, CDR1 is SGDLS and CDR2 is YYNGEE. V shed 0 bases and J shed 3 bases, with 12 bases lying between them. The CDR3 spans 15 residues. The CDR3 loop reads CASSVVAGVHTEAFF. The CDR3 DNA reads TGTGCCAGCAGCGTAGTGGCAGGGGTACACACTGAAGCTTTCTTT.

The V and J genes are TRBV21-1 and TRBJ2-7; TRBD2, as called in the table, went unchecked against the DNA. TRBV21-1 is labeled a pseudogene. This CDR3 has 11 residues. The CDR3 sequence is CAHAGGWEQYF. Written as DNA, the CDR3 is TGTGCCCACGCGGGGGGCTGGGAGCAGTACTTC.

The chain uses TRBV2 and TRBJ1-2; D may be TRBD1 (6 bases). Germline CDR1 and CDR2: SNHLY and FYNNEI. With 4 bases removed from V and 4 bases from J, the gap between germline ends came to 25 bases. This CDR3 has 18 amino acids. The CDR3 region has the DNA TGTGCCAGCAGTGTGACCAGCACTCCACCGGGACAAAGCTATGGCTACACCTTC. Translated: CASSVTSTPPGQSYGYTF.

This chain uses TRBV4-1 with TRBJ1-2; 10 nucleotides agree with TRBD1. This CDR3 spans 15 amino acids. The germline CDR1 and CDR2 sequences are MGHRA and YSYEKL. The J segment lost 3 bases and the V segment lost 3 bases, leaving 4 bases of the junction unmatched. The DNA for the CDR3 is TGCGCCAGCAGCCACCGGGACAGGGGTGACTATGGCTACACCTTC. Translated: CASSHRDRGDYGYTF.

This chain connects TRBV6-1 to TRBJ1-6; D gene uncertain. V lost 11 bases and J lost 2, with 13 bases in between. The CDR3 sequence is 14 residues long. CDR1 is MNHNS, CDR2 SASEGT, per germline. CDR3 in DNA: TGTGCCTCCTTCGGGGTAGCCTATAATTCACCCCTCCACTTT. It specifies CASFGVAYNSPLHF.

As to this clone: The same CDR3 also results from other DNA sequences found in this sample. The CDR3 DNA is TGTGCCAGTAGTATAGCGGTGAACACTGAAGCTTTCTTT. Its translation is CASSIAVNTEAFF. This rearrangement joins TRBV19 to TRBJ1-1; unclear D gene. V gave up 1 base and J gave up 0 bases, with 3 bases separating them. Germline loops: CDR1 LNHDA, CDR2 SQIVND (reference sequence). The CDR3 loop spans 13 amino acids. Drawing the rest from reference TRBV19 and TRBJ1-1, the complete variable domain is DGGITQSPKYLFRKEGQNVTLSCEQNLNHDAMYWYRQDPGQGLRLIYYSQIVNDFQKGDIAEGYSVSREKKESFPLTVTSAQKNPTAFYLCASSIAVNTEAFFGQGTRLTVV.

The chain carries TRBV7-9 and TRBJ1-3; D may be TRBD1 (5 bases). The CDR3 sequence is 14 residues long. Trimming took 1 base from V and 2 from J, leaving 6 bases between them. Germline V CDR1 and CDR2: SEHNR, FQNEAQ (reference sequence). As DNA, the CDR3 is TGTGCCAGCAGCTTAGTAGGGGCTGGAAACACCATATATTTT. Its translation is CASSLVGAGNTIYF.

The chain is built from TRBV19 and TRBJ2-1, with 10 bases fitting TRBD2. After removal of 3 bases from V and 5 bases from J, the junction contained 7 bases not matched to a gene. There are 16 residues in the CDR3. CDR1 and CDR2 from the germline V gene are LNHDA and SQIVND (reference sequence). CDR3 sequence (DNA): TGTGCCAGTAGTATTTTCCTAGCGGGGGCCAACAATGAGCAGTTCTTC. Its translation is CASSIFLAGANNEQFF.

This clone was counted once. V gene TRBV6-4 combines with J gene TRBJ2-2; 9 bases line up with TRBD1. V shed 2 bases and J 3 bases; nucleotides not matched to a gene: 7. The CDR3 spans 17 residues. Germline assignment: CDR1 MRHNA and CDR2 SNTAGT. The CDR3 DNA follows: TGTGCCAGCAGTGACAAACAGGGGGCGCGGGACACCGGGGAGCTGTTTTTT. Protein sequence: CASSDKQGARDTGELFF.

Notes on this clone: It is unclear where the CDR3 begins or ends on the DNA, so no DNA is shown, and the CDR3 is as TCRdb lists it. The V and J genes are TRBV2 and TRBJ1-5; TRBD1, the table's D call, lacks a check against the DNA. Per the germline V gene, CDR1 is SNHLY and CDR2 is FYNNEI. The CDR3 is 13 residues long, counting both termini. CDR3 amino acids: CASSGFAPGTAFF.